This T cell receptor (beta chain) was sequenced for a study of beta chain features in type 1 diabetes (dated by TCRdb to the late 2010s). As for the study more broadly: Patients and healthy donors did not differ in mean age, gender distribution, total cell number or subset yield. Across all samples, almost 110 million sorted cells were examined, and cell number per subset correlated strongly with RNA yield. The study compared TCRB repertoires of sorted circulating CD4+ T cell subsets between recently diagnosed type 1 diabetes patients and matched healthy donors. Whereas all 30 or so donors provided naive and central memory subsets, regulatory and stem cell-like memory subsets were isolated from just 8 patients and roughly 8 healthy donors.

What the work shows at the level of the full study, not this receptor alone: Naive, central memory and regulatory TCRB repertoires appeared to be more alike among patients than among healthy donors. Fewer insertions and more nucleotide deletions at VDJ recombination sites were observed in patients with type 1 diabetes, implying thymic rearrangement abnormalities. Shorter templates might be favored by PCR, yet because patient and control samples were amplified and corrected together, any such skew would affect both groups equally. Only small numbers of individuals were included in the HLA sub-analyses, which left unresolved whether HLA type had any influence on TCRB rearrangement. In all four CD4+ subsets, TCRB CDR3 length was moderately but significantly shorter in type 1 diabetes patients. Because cDNA was sequenced instead of genomic DNA, activated cells with high expression could be over-represented, although the groups did not differ in activation or CD3 levels.

This clone turned up a few times. Its cognate antigen has yet to be identified. Within one base of it there is no much larger clone, and no base qualities were kept. From each donor, a single peripheral blood sample of 100 to 150 mL on average was drawn into heparinised tubes. Using a panel that included CD45RO, CCR7, CD25, CD127, CD95 and CD27, naive, central memory, regulatory and stem cell-like memory CD4+ T cells were sorted on a BD FACSAria II. Purity was above 95% for every sorted population. PBMCs were isolated immediately by Lymphoprep density gradient centrifugation and stained directly without culture. So that batch effects would be minimized, each experiment stained and sorted samples in pairs, pairing one healthy donor with one patient. The High Capacity cDNA Reverse Transcription Kit was used to reverse transcribe all of the isolated RNA, meaning that expressed TCRB transcripts were what got sequenced. Naive, central memory and regulatory T cell samples underwent deep immunoSEQ sequencing, averaging approximately 3.3 million total reads per sample. Sorted cells were lysed in RLT buffer and RNA was extracted with DNase-treated RNeasy Micro or Mini kits, depending on cell number. Each cell subset was processed on its own to prevent cross-contamination, while patient and healthy donor samples were processed together. The immunoSEQ multiplex PCR was used to amplify TCRB sequences from cDNA, yielding 87-bp fragments that span the CDR3 region. Amplicons were sequenced on the Illumina HiSeq platform. Turning to the authors' computational methods: Synthetic template baselines were used to correct PCR bias computationally, reads within Hamming distance 2 were collapsed, and singletons that could not be merged were discarded. Reads were aligned to IMGT to assign V, D and J genes, CDR3 length, and insertions or deletions at six rearrangement sites. Within each subset, clonotype counts were normalized to sorted cell number, after which true diversity and Gini coefficients were computed with the tcR R package. The overlap coefficient, calculated on TCRB nucleotide sequences, was used to quantify repertoire sharing. Held by TCRdb, this immuneACCESS table contains in-frame sequences only and omits some clones. Under half of the omission traces to an unresolved V gene where checked; the cause of the rest is unknown. Clonal size and the V and J genes are those of that table, whereas D and trimming came from the DNA. In all, the sample holds almost 350,000 clones, and around 9% of those were seen once. Jointly, the top ten make up roughly 1% of the sample.

The V end gives up 0 bases and the J end 4 bases, leaving 2 bases in the junction not matched to a gene. Via the germline V gene, CDR1 is LGHNA and CDR2 YNFKEQ. The CDR3, cysteine through phenylalanine, is 15 amino acids long. The read is trimmed to its CDR3 DNA, 45 bases read in frame from base 1. The chain links TRBV4-2 with TRBJ2-1; 8 central bases correspond to TRBD2. The clonotype originates from a young man with type 1 diabetes. The specimen sequenced was central memory CD4+ T cells from blood. In nucleotides, the sequence is TGTGCCAGCAGCCAAGAGCGGGGGGAATACAATGAGCAGTTCTTC. It specifies CASSQERGEYNEQFF.